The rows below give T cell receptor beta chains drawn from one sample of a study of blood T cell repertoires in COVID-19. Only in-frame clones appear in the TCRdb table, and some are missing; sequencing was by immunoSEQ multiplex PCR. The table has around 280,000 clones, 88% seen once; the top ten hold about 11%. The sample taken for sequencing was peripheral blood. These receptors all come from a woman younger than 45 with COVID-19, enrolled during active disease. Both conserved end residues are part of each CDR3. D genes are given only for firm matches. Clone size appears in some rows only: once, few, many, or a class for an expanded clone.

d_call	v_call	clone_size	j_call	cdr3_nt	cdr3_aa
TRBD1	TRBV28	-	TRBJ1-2	TGTGCCAGCAGGGCGGGACAGGGGGCTTTTGGCTACACCTTC	CASRAGQGAFGYTF
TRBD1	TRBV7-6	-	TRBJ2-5	TGTGCCAGCAGGACAGGGTACCAAGAGACCCAGTACTTC	CASRTGYQETQYF
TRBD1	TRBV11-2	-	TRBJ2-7	TGTGCCAGCAGCCAGGGGACAGGGGGTTACGAGCAGTACTTC	CASSQGTGGYEQYF
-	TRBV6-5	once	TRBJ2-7	TGTGCCAGCAGTTACTCGAGGAGCGCCGAGCAGTACTTC	CASSYSRSAEQYF
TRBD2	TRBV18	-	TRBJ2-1	TGTGCCAGCTCACGTAGCGGGAGGGTTGGTGAGCAGTTCTTC	CASSRSGRVGEQFF
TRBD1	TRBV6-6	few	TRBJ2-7	TGTGCCAGCAGCCGGGACAGCGAGCAGTACTTC	CASSRDSEQYF
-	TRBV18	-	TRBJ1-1	TGTGCCAGCTCACCCCCCTGGGGAGGCGGGACTGAAGCTTTCTTT	CASSPPWGGGTEAFF
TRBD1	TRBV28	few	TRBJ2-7	TGTGCCAGCAGCGTGGACCCGGGACAGGGTACCTACGAGCAGTACTTC	CASSVDPGQGTYEQYF
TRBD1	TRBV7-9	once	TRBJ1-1	TGTGCCAGCAGGACAGGGAAGTACACTGAAGCTTTCTTT	CASRTGKYTEAFF
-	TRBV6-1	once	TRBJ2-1	TGTGCCAGCAGTGGGTCGACAGCCGGAGCCTACAATGAGCAGTTCTTC	CASSGSTAGAYNEQFF
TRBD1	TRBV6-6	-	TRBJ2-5	TGTGCCAGCAGACAGTCCGGGACAGGGGAAGAGACCCAGTACTTC	CASRQSGTGEETQYF
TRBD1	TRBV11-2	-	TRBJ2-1	TGTGCCAGCAGACCCGGGACAGGGGGCAATGAGCAGTTCTTC	CASRPGTGGNEQFF
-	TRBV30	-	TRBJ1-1	TGTGCCTGGAGTTCAGGGGCCGCTGAAGCTTTCTTT	CAWSSGAAEAFF
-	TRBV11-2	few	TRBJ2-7	TGTGCCAGCAGCCGATTAGACGCGGCCTACGAGCAGTACTTC	CASSRLDAAYEQYF
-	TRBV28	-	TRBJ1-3	TGTGCCAGCAGTATCGACTTTTCTGGAAACACCATATATTTT	CASSIDFSGNTIYF
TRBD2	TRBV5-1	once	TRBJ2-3	TGCGCCAGCAGCTTGGCTGTAGCGGGAGAGGCAGATACGCAGTATTTT	CASSLAVAGEADTQYF
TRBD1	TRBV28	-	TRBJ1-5	TGTGCCAGCACCAGGACAGGGGCTCAGCCCCAGCATTTT	CASTRTGAQPQHF
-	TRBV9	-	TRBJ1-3	TGTGCCAGCAGCTCCAGGGGACCTGGAAACACCATATATTTT	CASSSRGPGNTIYF
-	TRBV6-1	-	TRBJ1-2	TGTGCCAGCAGTGAAGCGCGCCCGGGAATCGGGTATGGCTACACCTTC	CASSEARPGIGYGYTF
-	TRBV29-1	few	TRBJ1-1	TGCAGCGTTGAAGGGGCAGGGTTGAACACTGAAGCTTTCTTT	CSVEGAGLNTEAFF
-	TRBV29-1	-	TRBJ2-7	TGCAGCGTTGTTTTGGGCAGCTCCTACGAGCAGTACTTC	CSVVLGSSYEQYF
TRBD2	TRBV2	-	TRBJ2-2	TGTGCCAGCAAAGCGGGAGCCTTGACCGGGGAGCTGTTTTTT	CASKAGALTGELFF
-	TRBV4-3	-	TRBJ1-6	TGCGCCAGCAGCCAAGTTTTAGGGGTCGGTAATTCACCCCTCCACTTT	CASSQVLGVGNSPLHF
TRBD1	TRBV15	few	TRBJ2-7	TGTGCCACCAGCAGACCGACAGGGTATCACGAGCAGTACTTC	CATSRPTGYHEQYF
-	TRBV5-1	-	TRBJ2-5	TGCGCCAGCAGCTTGGGACTATCGGTAAACCAAGAGACCCAGTACTTC	CASSLGLSVNQETQYF
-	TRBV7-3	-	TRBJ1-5	TGTGCCAGCAGCTATTATAGAAGCTATAGCAATCAGCCCCAGCATTTT	CASSYYRSYSNQPQHF
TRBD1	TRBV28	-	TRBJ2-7	TGTGCCAGCAGTTTCGCCGGGACAGGCGATTTCTACGAGCAGTACTTC	CASSFAGTGDFYEQYF
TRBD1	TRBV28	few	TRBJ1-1	TGTGCCAGCAGTTTGGGACAGGGGAACTGGGACACTGAAGCTTTCTTT	CASSLGQGNWDTEAFF
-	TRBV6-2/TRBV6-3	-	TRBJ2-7	TGTGCCAGCAGTTACTCGGGCAGCCCCGGGGACTACGAGCAGTACTTC	CASSYSGSPGDYEQYF
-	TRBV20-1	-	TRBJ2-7	TGCAGTGCTAGAGGGGAGGACGAGCAGTACTTC	CSARGEDEQYF
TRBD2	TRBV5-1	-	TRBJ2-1	TGCGCCAGCAGGCTCGGGACTAGCTTCTACAATGAGCAGTTCTTC	CASRLGTSFYNEQFF
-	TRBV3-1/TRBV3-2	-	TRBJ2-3	TGTGCCAGCAGCCAAGAAGGGGTGGGACACTTCACAGATACGCAGTATTTT	CASSQEGVGHFTDTQYF
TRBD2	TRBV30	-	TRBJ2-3	TGTGCCTGGAGTGTCAAGGGAGGGCCAGATACGCAGTATTTT	CAWSVKGGPDTQYF
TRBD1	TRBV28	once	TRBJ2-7	TGTGCCAGCAGTTTAGACAGGGGGTCGGGTGAGCAGTACTTC	CASSLDRGSGEQYF
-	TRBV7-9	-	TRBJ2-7	TGTGCCAGCAGCTTAGGTACATCAGAGCAGTACTTC	CASSLGTSEQYF
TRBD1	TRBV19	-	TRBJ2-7	TGTGCCAGTAGTGAGACAGGGGATCCCTACGAGCAGTACTTC	CASSETGDPYEQYF
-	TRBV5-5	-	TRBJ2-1	TGTGCCAGCAGCTTGGACGGCGGGGTTTACAATGAGCAGTTCTTC	CASSLDGGVYNEQFF
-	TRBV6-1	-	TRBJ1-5	TGTGCCAGCAGTGTCCCTAAGGGAGGGGGAAAGGTTCAGCCCCAGCATTTT	CASSVPKGGGKVQPQHF